This TCR beta chain was profiled in a study of blood T cell repertoires in COVID-19. About the research overall: Collection of acute and convalescent COVID-19 samples took place in the United States, Italy and Spain. PBMCs, B-cell-depleted T cells, or T cells provided the cDNA or gDNA that made up the material.

CDR1 is GTSNPN and CDR2 is SVGIG in the germline V gene (reference sequence). The V segment lost 0 bases and the J segment 8 bases; nucleotides outside the gene matches: 10. This CDR3 is 15 amino acids long. Per the study methods: Amplification from reference gene primers served as the basis for estimated nucleated cell counts. Only in-frame clones appear in the TCRdb table, and some are missing; sequencing was by immunoSEQ multiplex PCR. From that table come the V and J calls and clone size; the DNA was used to work out D and trimming. The top ten hold almost 1% of the sample, which has 180,000 or so clones, approximately 90% seen once.

The J gene is TRBJ2-1, the V gene TRBV30, with TRBD2 identical over 7 bases. The clonotype was recovered from a man between 18 and 29 years old with acute or convalescent COVID-19. Specimen: peripheral blood. CDR3 loop: CAWSVLSGRVYEQFF. The CDR3 region has the DNA TGTGCCTGGAGTGTACTGAGTGGGAGGGTGTATGAGCAGTTCTTC.